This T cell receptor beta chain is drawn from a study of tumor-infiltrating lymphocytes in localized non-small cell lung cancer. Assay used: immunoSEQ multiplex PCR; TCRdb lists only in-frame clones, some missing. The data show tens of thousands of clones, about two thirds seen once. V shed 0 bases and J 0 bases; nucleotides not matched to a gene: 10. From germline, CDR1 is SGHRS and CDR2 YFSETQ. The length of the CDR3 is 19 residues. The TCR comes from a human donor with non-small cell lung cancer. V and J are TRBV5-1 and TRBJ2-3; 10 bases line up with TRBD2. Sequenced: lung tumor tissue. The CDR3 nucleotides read TGCGCCAGCAGCTTGGAGATGTCTAGCGGGGGTCCTAGCACAGATACGCAGTATTTT. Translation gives CASSLEMSSGGPSTDTQYF.